Listed below are T cell receptor beta chains from one sample, sequenced in a study of CD8 T cells in Susac syndrome. TCRdb re-derived calls from the immunoSEQ multiplex PCR reads in MiXCR, one entry per CDR3 protein. The sample records around 150,000 distinct CDR3 sequences, approximately 94% being singletons. Sequencing was done on a sample of CD4+ T cells from PBMCs. All receptors come from a human donor with Susac syndrome. Both conserved end residues are part of each CDR3. Each record gives: V gene, D gene, clone size, J gene, CDR3 DNA, CDR3 protein. A D gene is named only where the DNA matches it firmly. Expanded clones are given a class, and other clones once, few, many or no size at all.

TRBV28	TRBD2	-	TRBJ2-7	TGTGCCACCCGACTAGCGGCATCCTACGAGCAGTACTTC	CATRLAASYEQYF
TRBV3-1	TRBD1	-	TRBJ1-2	TGTGCCAGCAGCCCGAGGGGGCAGGAAGGCTACACCTTC	CASSPRGQEGYTF
TRBV5-4	TRBD1	-	TRBJ2-1	TGTGCCAGCAGCTTGGGGACAGGAGACAATGAGCAGTTCTTC	CASSLGTGDNEQFF
TRBV20-1	-	-	TRBJ2-7	TGCAGTGCTAGCGGGGGCCCCTACGAGCAGTACTTC	CSASGGPYEQYF
TRBV18	-	-	TRBJ2-1	TGTGCCAGCTCACCAGGCGCTTATGGGCACGATGAGCAGTTCTTC	CASSPGAYGHDEQFF
TRBV4-1	-	-	TRBJ2-3	TGCGCCAGCAGCCAAGTGTCTGACGCCACAGATACGCAGTATTTT	CASSQVSDATDTQYF
TRBV14	-	-	TRBJ1-6	TGTGCCAGCAGCCAAGAAATCACTAATTCACCCCTCCACTTT	CASSQEITNSPLHF
TRBV18	-	-	TRBJ1-6	TGTGCCAGCTCACCAGTGGGCCAAGGGTCACCCCTCCACTTT	CASSPVGQGSPLHF
TRBV5-1	TRBD2	-	TRBJ2-3	TGCGCCAGCAGCTTGGCCCCCGGGACTAGGGGAGATACGCAGTATTTT	CASSLAPGTRGDTQYF
TRBV18	TRBD1	-	TRBJ1-1	TGTGCCAGCTCACGGGACAGGAAGAACACTGAAGCTTTCTTT	CASSRDRKNTEAFF
TRBV6-4	-	once	TRBJ1-1	TGTGCCAGCAGCAACCGGGACGGCGGGGAAGCTTTCTTT	CASSNRDGGEAFF
TRBV14	-	-	TRBJ1-4	TGTGCCAGCAGCCAGTTTGCAACTAATGAAAAACTGTTTTTT	CASSQFATNEKLFF
TRBV7-2	TRBD2	-	TRBJ2-3	TGTGCCAGCAGCGTCCGCGGGTCTAGCGGAGGACCCGATACGCAGTATTTT	CASSVRGSSGGPDTQYF
TRBV12-3/TRBV12-4	TRBD1	-	TRBJ1-1	TGTGCCAGCAGTAGGACAGGGAACGAGGGGGAAGCTTTCTTT	CASSRTGNEGEAFF
TRBV10-3	-	once	TRBJ1-5	TGTGCCATCAGCACAGGGACGGGTCAGCCCCAGCATTTT	CAISTGTGQPQHF
TRBV6-5	-	once	TRBJ2-6	TGTGCCAGCAGTTACTCGGTTGGGGGAACTGGGGCCAACGTCCTGACTTTC	CASSYSVGGTGANVLTF
TRBV29-1	TRBD2	-	TRBJ2-3	TGCAGCGTATCCCCGGGACTAGCGGGAGGAGATACGCAGTATTTT	CSVSPGLAGGDTQYF
TRBV20-1	-	-	TRBJ2-2	TGCAGTGCGCCTGCAGCGGGACACATTACCGGGGAGCTGTTTTTT	CSAPAAGHITGELFF
TRBV20-1	-	-	TRBJ1-6	TGCAGTGCTAGAGATTTAGTGAGGACAAAGGATTCACCCCTCCACTTT	CSARDLVRTKDSPLHF
TRBV18	-	-	TRBJ1-1	TGTGCCAGCTCACCTTCCGCACGGAACACTGAAGCTTTCTTT	CASSPSARNTEAFF
TRBV6-1	-	-	TRBJ1-5	TGTGCCAGCAGTGCCAATAGCAATCAGCCCCAGCATTTT	CASSANSNQPQHF
TRBV11-2	TRBD1	-	TRBJ1-1	TGTGCCAGCAGCCTACTGGAGGGGGCCACTGAAGCTTTCTTT	CASSLLEGATEAFF
TRBV7-3	-	-	TRBJ1-1	TGTGCCAGCAGCTTAGGGGGGGGACACGCGAACACTGAAGCTTTCTTT	CASSLGGGHANTEAFF
TRBV5-1	-	-	TRBJ2-1	TGCGCCAGCAGCCCCAACCTGGGCCTAGTCGAAATTGAGCAGTTCTTC	CASSPNLGLVEIEQFF
TRBV29-1	-	-	TRBJ1-2	TGCAGCGTTGGGGCGGGGGATGGCTACACCTTC	CSVGAGDGYTF
TRBV29-1	-	-	TRBJ2-6	TGCAGCGCCGACCTCTCTGGGGCCAACGTCCTGACTTTC	CSADLSGANVLTF
TRBV5-1	-	-	TRBJ2-7	TGCGCCAGCAGCCATAACCAGGACAGCTCACCGGGGGAGCAGTACTTC	CASSHNQDSSPGEQYF
TRBV27	TRBD2	-	TRBJ2-5	TGTGCCAGCGCCCCGGGGAGGGGCAGACAAGAGACCCAGTACTTC	CASAPGRGRQETQYF
TRBV6-5	-	-	TRBJ2-7	TGTGCCAGCAGTTACTCCGGGCAAAGGGCCTACGAGCAGTACTTC	CASSYSGQRAYEQYF
TRBV15	-	-	TRBJ2-1	TGTGCCACCAGCAGAGATCCCCGGAGAAACCAGTACAATGAGCAGTTCTTC	CATSRDPRRNQYNEQFF
TRBV4-1	TRBD2	-	TRBJ2-4	TGCGCCAGCAGCCTCTATTCCGGGACTAGTCGAAACATTCAGTACTTC	CASSLYSGTSRNIQYF
TRBV5-4	TRBD2	-	TRBJ2-5	TGTGCCAGCAGCTTGGTCTCTAGCGGGAGGGTGGAGACCCAGTACTTC	CASSLVSSGRVETQYF
TRBV20-1	-	-	TRBJ1-2	TGCAGTGCTAGAAGGGATAACTATGGCTACACCTTC	CSARRDNYGYTF
TRBV5-1	TRBD2	-	TRBJ2-7	TGCGCCAGCAGAACTAGCGGGGTTTACGAGCAGTACTTC	CASRTSGVYEQYF
TRBV6-1	TRBD2	-	TRBJ2-5	TGTGCCAGCAGTGAGACTAGCGGGGCCGTTGAGACCCAGTACTTC	CASSETSGAVETQYF
TRBV28	-	-	TRBJ2-7	TGTGCCAGCAGTTCGACCTACGAGCAGTACTTC	CASSSTYEQYF
TRBV4-1	TRBD1	once	TRBJ1-5	TGCGCCAGCAGCCACCCTCAGGGGGGGAAGCCCCAGCATTTT	CASSHPQGGKPQHF
TRBV9	TRBD2	-	TRBJ2-2	TGTGCCAGCAGCGCACTTTCTAGCGGGGGAAGCACCGGGGAGCTGTTTTTT	CASSALSSGGSTGELFF
TRBV20-1	TRBD1	-	TRBJ1-1	TGCAGTGTCACGACAGGGATGAACACTGAAGCTTTCTTT	CSVTTGMNTEAFF
TRBV7-9	-	-	TRBJ2-2	TGTGCCAGCAGCTTAGAGGCGGTGAACACCGGGGAGCTGTTTTTT	CASSLEAVNTGELFF
TRBV12-3/TRBV12-4	-	-	TRBJ2-7	TGTGCCAGCAGCGTTGCCTACGAGCAGTACTTC	CASSVAYEQYF
TRBV20-1	-	-	TRBJ2-7	TGCAGTGCCAATCACTACGAGCAGTACTTC	CSANHYEQYF
TRBV3-1	TRBD2	-	TRBJ2-7	TGTGCCAGCAGCCCTCTCGATAGGACTAGCGGGAGTGGCGAGCAGTACTTC	CASSPLDRTSGSGEQYF
TRBV4-1	-	-	TRBJ1-6	TGCGCCAGCAGCCAAGATATTACGGGGAACTATAATTCACCCCTCCACTTT	CASSQDITGNYNSPLHF
TRBV29-1	-	-	TRBJ2-5	TGCAGCGTGGAACAGGGAGGGCTTGGGACCCAGTACTTC	CSVEQGGLGTQYF
TRBV7-9	TRBD1	-	TRBJ1-4	TGTGCCACTACCACAGGGACAGGGGCAACTAATGAAAAACTGTTTTTT	CATTTGTGATNEKLFF
TRBV29-1	TRBD2	once	TRBJ2-7	TGCAGCGTTGAAAGGCTAGCGGGAGGCCCAAACTACGAGCAGTACTTC	CSVERLAGGPNYEQYF
TRBV4-1	-	-	TRBJ2-3	TGCGCCAGCAGCCCTCATTCAACCTCCACAGATACGCAGTATTTT	CASSPHSTSTDTQYF
TRBV25-1	-	-	TRBJ2-3	TGTGCCAGCGGTCAAACCGGGACCGTCAGCCCGCAGTATTTT	CASGQTGTVSPQYF
TRBV29-1	-	once	TRBJ2-5	TGCAGCGCCGTGACAGGCTCCCAAGAGACCCAGTACTTC	CSAVTGSQETQYF
TRBV20-1	-	-	TRBJ1-5	TGCAGTGCTAGTAGCGGGTCTGGCAATCAGCCCCAGCATTTT	CSASSGSGNQPQHF
TRBV3-1	-	once	TRBJ2-7	TGTGCCAGCAGCCAGTCATTTAAACCGACTGAGCAGTACTTC	CASSQSFKPTEQYF
TRBV7-2	TRBD1	-	TRBJ2-7	TGTGCCAGCAGCTTCTGGGACAGGGGGATAGAGGAGCAGTACTTC	CASSFWDRGIEEQYF